Following are 15 T cell receptor beta chains from one sample sequenced in a study of technical replicates of blood from a few donors. This table comes from immunoSEQ multiplex PCR, and its TCRdb copy is limited to in-frame clones, with some not included. Counted here are 74,000 or so clones, roughly 96% occurring once; the ten biggest clones make up under 0.2%. The sample taken for sequencing was T cells isolated from PBMCs. These receptors came from a human donor in good health.

This chain links TRBV6-5 with TRBJ2-2; D gene ambiguous. Trimming took off 2 bases at V and 9 bases at J, with 10 bases between the two ends. Per the germline V gene, CDR1 is MNHEY and CDR2 is SVGAGI. The CDR3 length is 13 residues. The CDR3 DNA is TGTGCCAGCAGTTACCTTTCCTGGCGGGAGCTGTTTTTT. This translates into CASSYLSWRELFF.

J is TRBJ1-2 and V is TRBV28, with D unclear. Trimming pared 8 bases from V and 1 base from J, leaving 8 bases between. CDR1 MDHEN and CDR2 SYDVKM come from the germline V gene. The CDR3 spans 12 residues. CDR3: CASSLSNYGYTF. CDR3 nucleotides: TGTGCCAGCTCGCTCAGTAACTATGGCTACACCTTC.

The V and J genes are TRBV7-6 and TRBJ1-4, with 7 bases that match TRBD1. Germline values: CDR1 SGHVS, CDR2 FNYEAQ. The trim removed 1 base at V and 5 bases at J, leaving 1 base unmatched. The CDR3 covers 14 residues. The CDR3 protein is CASSLGQGNEKLFF. CDR3 bases: TGTGCCAGCAGCTTAGGACAGGGCAATGAAAAACTGTTTTTT.

The chain has TRBV4-2 and TRBJ1-1, with 10 positions matching TRBD1. Germline values: CDR1 LGHNA, CDR2 YNFKEQ. The CDR3 runs 16 residues. V gave up 4 bases and J gave up 1 base; unmatched junction bases: 6. This chain's CDR3 is CASSLGQGLENTEAFF. CDR3 sequence (DNA): TGTGCCAGCAGCCTGGGACAGGGGCTGGAGAACACTGAAGCTTTCTTT.

J is TRBJ2-7 and V is TRBV2; 9 nucleotides line up with TRBD2. V dropped 7 bases and J dropped 5; count of bases not matched to a gene: 9. In germline, CDR1 is SNHLY, CDR2 FYNNEI. There are 14 residues in the CDR3. The DNA of the CDR3 is TGTGCCAGCACCAGGTACGGCGGGGGGGACGAGCAGTACTTC. Its translation: CASTRYGGGDEQYF.

V is TRBV5-1 and J is TRBJ2-7; possible D gene TRBD1, 5 bases. The V gene's germline CDR1 is SGHRS and CDR2 YFSETQ. V lost 0 bases to trimming and J lost 3 bases, with 10 bases between them. This CDR3 region has 14 residues. The CDR3 bases are TGCGCCAGCAGCTTGGACAGGATTCTCTACGAGCAGTACTTC. Its translation is CASSLDRILYEQYF.

This chain uses TRBV28 with TRBJ2-7, with 8 positions matching TRBD2. The CDR3 is 13 amino acids. From germline, CDR1 is MDHEN and CDR2 SYDVKM. V trimming: 6 bases; J trimming: 3 bases; junction bases outside the gene matches: 4. The CDR3 loop reads CASRTGTSYEQYF. DNA for the CDR3: TGTGCCAGCAGAACCGGGACTAGCTACGAGCAGTACTTC.

The chain uses TRBV28 and TRBJ2-4, with TRBD2 matching 13 bases. V shed 5 bases and J 6 bases; nucleotides not matched to a gene: 4. CDR1 and CDR2 (germline): MDHEN, SYDVKM. The CDR3 length is 15 residues. CDR3 DNA: TGTGCCAGCAGTCATGGACTAGCGGGAGTAAACATTCAGTACTTC. Translated: CASSHGLAGVNIQYF.

The chain uses TRBV11-2 and TRBJ2-1; a possible D gene is TRBD2 (5 bases). Germline V lookup: CDR1 SGHAT, CDR2 FQNNGV. V shed 4 bases and J shed 4 bases, with 17 bases lying between them. CDR3 length equals 16 residues. DNA for the CDR3: TGTGCCAGCAGCTCTCAACCCGGACTCAATTACAATGAGCAGTTCTTC. It codes for CASSSQPGLNYNEQFF.

The rearrangement joins TRBV5-4 to TRBJ2-5; a possible D gene is TRBD1 (5 bases). CDR3 length equals 14 residues. V lost 4 bases, J lost 4 bases, and 14 bases lay in between. Germline V gene lookup returns CDR1 SGHNT and CDR2 YYREEE (reference sequence). DNA for the CDR3: TGTGCCAGCAGCAACAGCCAGGGCGGAGAGACCCAGTACTTC. It is translated as CASSNSQGGETQYF.

In its sample, this clone was seen once. This chain links TRBV5-4 with TRBJ1-2, with 7 nucleotides matching TRBD1. The J segment lost 5 bases and the V segment lost 4 bases, leaving 8 bases of the junction unmatched. Per the germline V gene, CDR1 is SGHNT and CDR2 is YYREEE (reference sequence). This CDR3 has 14 amino acids. The CDR3 DNA reads TGTGCCAGCAGCAGCGGACAGGCTGGATATGGCTACACCTTC. Its translation: CASSSGQAGYGYTF.

The chain links TRBV9 to TRBJ2-2, with TRBD2 matching over 11 bases. The CDR3 has 15 residues. V lost 1 base to trimming and J lost 7 bases; unmatched junction nucleotides: 3. The germline gives CDR1 SGDLS, CDR2 YYNGEE. The CDR3 nucleotides read TGTGCCAGCAGCGTAAGGCTAGCGGGAGGCGGGGAGCTGTTTTTT. This sequence encodes CASSVRLAGGGELFF.

The rearrangement uses TRBV6-1 and TRBJ1-5; perhaps TRBD1 as D (6 bases). CDR3 size: 17 residues. Trimming shortened V by 2 bases and J by 0 bases, and 14 bases separated the two germline ends. The germline CDR1 and CDR2 sequences are MNHNS and SASEGT. Here the CDR3 reads CASSENPGTSSNQPQHF. DNA for the CDR3: TGTGCCAGCAGTGAAAACCCCGGGACATCTAGCAATCAGCCCCAGCATTTT.

The chain carries TRBV27 and TRBJ1-2, with no clear D. The V end was cut by 5 bases, the J end by 7 bases, with 20 bases between. Germline CDR1 and CDR2: MNHEY and SMNVEV (reference sequence). This CDR3 has 15 amino acids. Here the CDR3 reads CASSMRPRDGPGYTF. Written as DNA, the CDR3 is TGTGCCAGCAGTATGCGGCCGAGGGATGGTCCTGGCTACACCTTC.

This clone was counted once. This chain joins TRBV28 and TRBJ2-7; 7 bases are shared with TRBD2. Germline CDR1 MDHEN, CDR2 SYDVKM. This CDR3 has 14 amino acids. V trimming: 5 bases; J trimming: 5 bases; junction bases outside the gene matches: 9. CDR3 region: CASSPLASSHEQYF. CDR3 in DNA: TGTGCCAGCAGTCCACTAGCGTCATCTCACGAGCAGTACTTC.